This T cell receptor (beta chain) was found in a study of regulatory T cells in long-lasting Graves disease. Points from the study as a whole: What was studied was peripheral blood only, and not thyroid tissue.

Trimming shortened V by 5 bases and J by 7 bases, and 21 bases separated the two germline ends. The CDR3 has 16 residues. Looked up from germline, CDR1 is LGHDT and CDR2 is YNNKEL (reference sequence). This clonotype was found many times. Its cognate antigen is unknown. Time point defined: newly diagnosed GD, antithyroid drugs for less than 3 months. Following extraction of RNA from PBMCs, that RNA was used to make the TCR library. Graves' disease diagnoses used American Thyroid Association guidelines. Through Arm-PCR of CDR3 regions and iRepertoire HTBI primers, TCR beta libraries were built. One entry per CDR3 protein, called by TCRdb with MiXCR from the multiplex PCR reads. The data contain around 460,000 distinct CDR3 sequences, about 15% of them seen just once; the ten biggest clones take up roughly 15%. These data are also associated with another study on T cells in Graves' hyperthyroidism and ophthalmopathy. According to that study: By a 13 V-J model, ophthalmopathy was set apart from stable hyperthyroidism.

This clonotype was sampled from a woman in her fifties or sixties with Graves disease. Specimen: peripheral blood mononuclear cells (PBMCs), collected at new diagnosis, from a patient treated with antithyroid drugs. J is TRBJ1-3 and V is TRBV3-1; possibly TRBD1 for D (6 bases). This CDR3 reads CASSNPGTSLWNTIYF. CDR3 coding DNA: TGTGCCAGCAGCAACCCTGGGACATCTCTGTGGAACACCATATATTTT.